This T cell receptor (beta chain) comes out of a study of T cell responses to AZD1222 COVID-19 vaccine. The assay was immunoSEQ multiplex PCR, and TCRdb's table has in-frame clones only and misses some. In the table there are roughly 110,000 clones, approximately 90% of which are singletons. V lost 4 bases to trimming and J lost 3 bases; unmatched junction nucleotides: 1. Germline CDR1 reads SGHTA; CDR2 reads FQGNSA. This CDR3 contains 13 residues. Sequences were derived from peripheral blood, sampled 28 days after the second AZD1222 dose. V and J are TRBV7-2 and TRBJ2-3; 7 bases map to TRBD2. The TCR comes from an adult who received the AZD1222 COVID-19 vaccine. The CDR3 DNA reads TGTGCCAGCAGCTCACTAGCGACAGATACGCAGTATTTT. It yields the protein CASSSLATDTQYF.